A single T cell receptor (beta chain) is shown here with its context. A far larger clone is one nucleotide away, so this likely arose from a read error. This sample was taken from a study of CXCR3 chemokines and chemotherapy response in bladder cancer. TCRdb analysed the PCR reads with MiXCR anew, one entry per CDR3 protein. Among thousands of distinct CDR3 sequences listed, about a sixth were seen once. Germline values: CDR1 ENHRY, CDR2 SYGVKD. Trimming stripped 5 bases from V and 5 bases from J, with 17 bases between. This CDR3 is built from 15 residues. The receptor comes from a human donor with bladder cancer that responded to neoadjuvant chemotherapy. The chain uses TRBV10-3 and TRBJ2-3, with D tentatively TRBD1 or TRBD2 (6 bases each). This specimen was taken from a patient whose treatment included neoadjuvant chemotherapy. The DNA of the CDR3 is TGTGCCATCAGTTACGGGGGCGGGATGGAAGATACGCAGTATTTT. Translating gives CAISYGGGMEDTQYF.